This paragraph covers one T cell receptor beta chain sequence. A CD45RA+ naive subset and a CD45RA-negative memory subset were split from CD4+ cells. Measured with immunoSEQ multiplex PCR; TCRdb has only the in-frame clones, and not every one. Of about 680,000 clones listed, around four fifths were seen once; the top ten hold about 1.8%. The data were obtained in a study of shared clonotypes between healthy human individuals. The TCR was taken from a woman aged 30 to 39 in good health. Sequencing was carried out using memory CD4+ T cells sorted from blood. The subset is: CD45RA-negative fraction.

The CDR3 here is CASSFTGLAGADTQYF. Written as DNA, the CDR3 is TGTGCCAGCAGCTTTACGGGACTAGCGGGAGCAGATACGCAGTATTTT. This chain connects TRBV7-9 to TRBJ2-3; 14 nucleotides line up with TRBD2. Germline-derived CDR1 and CDR2 are SEHNR and FQNEAQ (reference sequence). V was pared by 3 bases and J by 4 bases, with 3 bases of the junction left unmatched. There are 16 residues in the CDR3.